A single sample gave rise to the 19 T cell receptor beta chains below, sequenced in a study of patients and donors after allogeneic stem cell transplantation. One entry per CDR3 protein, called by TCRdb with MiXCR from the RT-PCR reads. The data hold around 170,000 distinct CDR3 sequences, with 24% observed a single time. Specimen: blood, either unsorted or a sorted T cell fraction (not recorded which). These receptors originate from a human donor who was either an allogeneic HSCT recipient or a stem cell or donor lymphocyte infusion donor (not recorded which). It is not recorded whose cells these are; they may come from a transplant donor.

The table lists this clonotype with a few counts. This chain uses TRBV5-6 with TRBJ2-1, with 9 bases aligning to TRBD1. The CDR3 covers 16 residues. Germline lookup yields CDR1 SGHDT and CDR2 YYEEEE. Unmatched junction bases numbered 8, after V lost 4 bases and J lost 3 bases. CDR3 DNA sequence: TGTGCCAGCAGCCGCGTCGGGACAGGGATCTACAATGAGCAGTTCTTC. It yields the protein CASSRVGTGIYNEQFF.

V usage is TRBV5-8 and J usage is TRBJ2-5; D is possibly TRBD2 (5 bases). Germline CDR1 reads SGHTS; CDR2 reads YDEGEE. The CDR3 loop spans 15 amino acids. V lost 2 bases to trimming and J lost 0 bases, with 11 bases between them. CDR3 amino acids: CASSFQAEDQETQYF. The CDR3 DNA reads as TGTGCCAGCAGCTTCCAAGCGGAAGACCAAGAGACCCAGTACTTC.

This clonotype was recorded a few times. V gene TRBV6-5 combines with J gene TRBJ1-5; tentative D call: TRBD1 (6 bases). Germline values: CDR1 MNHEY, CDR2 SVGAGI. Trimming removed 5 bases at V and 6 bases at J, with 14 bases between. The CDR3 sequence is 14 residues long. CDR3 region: CASSTTGLVQPQHF. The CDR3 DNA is TGTGCCAGCAGTACAACAGGGTTGGTTCAGCCCCAGCATTTT.

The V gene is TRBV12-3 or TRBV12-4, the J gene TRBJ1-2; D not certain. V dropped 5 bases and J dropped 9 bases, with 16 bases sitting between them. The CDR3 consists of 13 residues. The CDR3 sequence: CASSHTGPKSYTF. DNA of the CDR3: TGTGCCAGCAGTCATACCGGGCCGAAGAGCTACACCTTC.

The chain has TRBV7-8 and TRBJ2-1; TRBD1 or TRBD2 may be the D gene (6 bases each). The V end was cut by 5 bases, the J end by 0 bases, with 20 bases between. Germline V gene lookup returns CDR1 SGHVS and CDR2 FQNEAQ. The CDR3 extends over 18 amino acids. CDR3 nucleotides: TGTGCCAGCAGCCTTTGGGCGGGACACCTAAGCTCCTACAATGAGCAGTTCTTC. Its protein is CASSLWAGHLSSYNEQFF.

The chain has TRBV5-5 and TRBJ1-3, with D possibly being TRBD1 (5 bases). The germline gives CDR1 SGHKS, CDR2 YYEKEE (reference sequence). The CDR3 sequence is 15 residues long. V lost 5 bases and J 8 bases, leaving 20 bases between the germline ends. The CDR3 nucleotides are TGTGCCAGCAGTTTTGACCGGGACCCACATGACACCATATATTTT. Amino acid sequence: CASSFDRDPHDTIYF.

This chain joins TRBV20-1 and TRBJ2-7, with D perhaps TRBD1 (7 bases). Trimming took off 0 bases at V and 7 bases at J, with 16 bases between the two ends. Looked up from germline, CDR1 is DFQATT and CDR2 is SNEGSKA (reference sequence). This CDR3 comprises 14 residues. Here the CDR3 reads CSARDFTGEEEQYF. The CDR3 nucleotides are TGCAGTGCTAGAGATTTTACAGGGGAGGAGGAGCAGTACTTC.

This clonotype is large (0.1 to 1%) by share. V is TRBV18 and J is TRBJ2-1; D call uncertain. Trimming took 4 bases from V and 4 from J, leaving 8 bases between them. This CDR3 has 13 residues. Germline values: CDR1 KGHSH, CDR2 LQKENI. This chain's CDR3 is CASSQTKYNEQFF. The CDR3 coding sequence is TGTGCCAGCTCACAGACCAAATACAATGAGCAGTTCTTC. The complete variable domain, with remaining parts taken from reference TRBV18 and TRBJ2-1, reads NAGVMQNPRHLVRRRGQEARLRCSPMKGHSHVYWYRQLPEEGLKFMVYLQKENIIDESGMPKERFSAEFPKEGPSILRIQQVVRGDSAAYFCASSQTKYNEQFFGPGTRLTVL.

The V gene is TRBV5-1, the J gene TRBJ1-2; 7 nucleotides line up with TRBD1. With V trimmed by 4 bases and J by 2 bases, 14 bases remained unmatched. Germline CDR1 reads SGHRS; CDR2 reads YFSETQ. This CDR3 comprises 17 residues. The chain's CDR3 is CASSPDRDSYSNYGYTF. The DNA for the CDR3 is TGCGCCAGCAGCCCGGATCGGGACAGCTATTCGAACTATGGCTACACCTTC. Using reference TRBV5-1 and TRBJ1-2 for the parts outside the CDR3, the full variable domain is KAGVTQTPRYLIKTRGQQVTLSCSPISGHRSVSWYQQTPGQGLQFLFEYFSETQRNKGNFPGRFSGRQFSNSRSEMNVSTLELGDSALYLCASSPDRDSYSNYGYTFGSGTRLTVV.

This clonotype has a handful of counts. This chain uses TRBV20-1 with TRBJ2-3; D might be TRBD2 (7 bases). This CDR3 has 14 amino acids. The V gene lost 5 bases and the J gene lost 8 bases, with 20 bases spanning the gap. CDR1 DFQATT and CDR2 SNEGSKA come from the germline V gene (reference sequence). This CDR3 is CSAPFRGASSTQYF. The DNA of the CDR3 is TGCAGTGCTCCCTTCCGGGGGGCGAGTAGTACGCAGTATTTT.

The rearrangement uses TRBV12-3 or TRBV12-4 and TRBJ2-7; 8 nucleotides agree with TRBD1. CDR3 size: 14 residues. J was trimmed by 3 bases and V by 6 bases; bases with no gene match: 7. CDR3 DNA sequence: TGTGCCAGCAGAACCTCGACAGGGGACTACGAGCAGTACTTC. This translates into CASRTSTGDYEQYF.

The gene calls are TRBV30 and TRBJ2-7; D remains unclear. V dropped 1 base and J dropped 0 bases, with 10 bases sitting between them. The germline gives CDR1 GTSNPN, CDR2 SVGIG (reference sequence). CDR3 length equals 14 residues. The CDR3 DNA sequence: TGTGCCTGGAGTGACAGACCCTACTCCTACGAGCAGTACTTC. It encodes CAWSDRPYSYEQYF. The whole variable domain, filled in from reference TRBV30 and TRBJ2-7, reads SQTIHQWPATLVQPVGSPLSLECTVEGTSNPNLYWYRQAAGRGLQLLFYSVGIGQISSEVPQNLSASRPQDRQFILSSKKLLLSDSGFYLCAWSDRPYSYEQYFGPGTRLTVT.

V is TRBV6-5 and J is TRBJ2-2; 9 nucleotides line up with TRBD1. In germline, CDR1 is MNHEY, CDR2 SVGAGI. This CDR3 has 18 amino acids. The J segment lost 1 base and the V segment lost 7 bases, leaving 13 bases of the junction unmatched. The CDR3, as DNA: TGTGCCAGCATGGGGACAGGGCAACCCAACTTGAACACCGGGGAGCTGTTTTTT. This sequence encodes CASMGTGQPNLNTGELFF.

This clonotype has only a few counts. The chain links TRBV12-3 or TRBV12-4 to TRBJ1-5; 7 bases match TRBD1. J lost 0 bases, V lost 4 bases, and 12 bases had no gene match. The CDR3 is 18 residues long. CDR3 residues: CASSSVGRGGYSNQPQHF. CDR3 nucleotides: TGTGCCAGCAGTTCTGTGGGCAGGGGGGGATATAGCAATCAGCCCCAGCATTTT.

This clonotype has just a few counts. The CDR3: CSVSNPRGDTQYF. The DNA of the CDR3 is TGCAGCGTCTCAAACCCGCGGGGGGATACGCAGTATTTT. This chain uses TRBV29-1 with TRBJ2-3; 7 nucleotides align to TRBD2. This CDR3 spans 13 amino acids. V was clipped by 6 bases and J by 6 bases; unmatched bases: 9. Germline lookup yields CDR1 SQVTM and CDR2 ANQGSEA.

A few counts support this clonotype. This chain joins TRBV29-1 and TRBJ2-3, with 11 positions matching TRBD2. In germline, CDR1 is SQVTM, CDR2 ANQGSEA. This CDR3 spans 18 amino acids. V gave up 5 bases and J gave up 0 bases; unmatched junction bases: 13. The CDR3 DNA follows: TGCAGCGTTACTCCCCTAGCGGGGGGTATCACTAGCACAGATACGCAGTATTTT. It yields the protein CSVTPLAGGITSTDTQYF.

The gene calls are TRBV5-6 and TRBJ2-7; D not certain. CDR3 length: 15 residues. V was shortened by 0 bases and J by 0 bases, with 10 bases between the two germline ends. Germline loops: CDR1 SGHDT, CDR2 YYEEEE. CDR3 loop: CASSLGPQNSYEQYF. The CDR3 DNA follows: TGTGCCAGCAGCTTGGGTCCCCAGAACTCCTACGAGCAGTACTTC.

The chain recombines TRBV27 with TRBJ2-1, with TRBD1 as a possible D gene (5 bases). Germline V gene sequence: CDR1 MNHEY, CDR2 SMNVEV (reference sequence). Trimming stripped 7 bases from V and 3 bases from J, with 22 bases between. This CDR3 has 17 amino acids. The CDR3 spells CASIPDPQGWNYNEQFF. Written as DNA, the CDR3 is TGTGCCAGCATTCCCGATCCCCAGGGTTGGAACTACAATGAGCAGTTCTTC.

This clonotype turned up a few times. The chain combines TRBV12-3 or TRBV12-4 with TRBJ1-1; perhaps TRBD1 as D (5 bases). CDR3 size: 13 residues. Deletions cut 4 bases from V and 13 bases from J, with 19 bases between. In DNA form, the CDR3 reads TGTGCCAGCAGTTCCTTAGACAGCCCGGGGGGTTTCTTT. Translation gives CASSSLDSPGGFF.